These T cell receptor beta chains were read from a single sample in a study of blood T cells in healthy people across ages. TCRdb re-derived calls from the 5' RACE reads in MiXCR, one entry per CDR3 protein. The table shows roughly 1.9 million distinct CDR3 sequences, with around 40% occurring only once. Sequenced material: blood. These receptors all come from a human donor in good health. CDR3s include the opening cysteine and the closing phenylalanine or tryptophan. The D gene is left open where the match is weak. The size entry is marked missing in some rows and otherwise reads once, few, many or a size class.

J gene | clone size | D gene | V gene | CDR3 DNA | CDR3 protein
TRBJ2-7 | NA | NA | TRBV3-1 | TGTGCCAGCAGCCAGGGACATGGACCTTACGAGCAGTACTTC | CASSQGHGPYEQYF
TRBJ2-7 | many | NA | TRBV4-1 | TGCGCCAGCAGCCGAGGATTAGTCTCCCGGAGGGCCTACGAGCAGTACTTC | CASSRGLVSRRAYEQYF
TRBJ2-5 | NA | NA | TRBV24-1 | TGTGCCACCAGTGGGCGGTTCCAAGAGACCCAGTACTTC | CATSGRFQETQYF
TRBJ1-2 | NA | NA | TRBV30 | TGTGCCTGGAGTATTGGCTATGGCTACACCTTC | CAWSIGYGYTF
TRBJ2-7 | NA | NA | TRBV7-2 | TGTGCCAGCAGCTTAGTGGGGACACAACCCTACGAGCAGTACTTC | CASSLVGTQPYEQYF
TRBJ1-3 | NA | NA | TRBV15 | TGTGCCACCAGCAGAGACGACGGAGGCACCATATATTTT | CATSRDDGGTIYF
TRBJ2-3 | few | NA | TRBV5-1 | TGCGCCAGCAGCACAGGGACCCGAGGCAGCACAGATACGCAGTATTTT | CASSTGTRGSTDTQYF
TRBJ1-2 | few | NA | TRBV4-3 | TGCGCCAGCAGCCAAGATTGGAGGGCGCCCAACTATGGCTACACCTTC | CASSQDWRAPNYGYTF
TRBJ1-2 | NA | NA | TRBV20-1 | TGCAGTGCCCCATATGAGGAGGGGTGGAACTATGGCTACACCTTC | CSAPYEEGWNYGYTF
TRBJ2-2 | NA | NA | TRBV27 | TGTGCCAGCAGTATGGCTACCGGGGAGCTGTTTTTT | CASSMATGELFF
TRBJ1-2 | NA | NA | TRBV6-2/TRBV6-3 | TGTGCCAGCAGTTACCTGGGGCAGGGACGCTATGGCTACACCTTC | CASSYLGQGRYGYTF
TRBJ2-7 | NA | NA | TRBV7-9 | TGTGCCAGCAGCCCCCGTGAGCTGCAGTACTTC | CASSPRELQYF
TRBJ1-2 | few | NA | TRBV24-1 | TGTGCCACCAGTGATCCCGGGACACTTGGCTACACCTTC | CATSDPGTLGYTF
TRBJ1-5 | NA | TRBD1 | TRBV7-2 | TGTGCCAGCAGCTGGGAGGGACAGGGCAATCAGCCCCAGCATTTT | CASSWEGQGNQPQHF
TRBJ2-1 | NA | TRBD2 | TRBV11-2 | TGTGCCAGCAGCTTAGATCGTTCGACTAGCGGGGGGATCGAGCAGTTCTTC | CASSLDRSTSGGIEQFF
TRBJ1-2 | few | NA | TRBV11-3 | TGTGCCAGCAGCTTCGGGACACCTCGCTATGGCTACACCTTC | CASSFGTPRYGYTF
TRBJ2-3 | NA | TRBD2 | TRBV7-9 | TGTGCCAGCAGCAGTTTTAGCGGGGGCGAAGATACGCAGTATTTT | CASSSFSGGEDTQYF
TRBJ2-5 | NA | NA | TRBV9 | TGTGCCAGCAGCGTATTAGGGAATTGGGGCCAAGAGACCCAGTACTTC | CASSVLGNWGQETQYF
TRBJ2-3 | NA | NA | TRBV11-3 | TGTGCCAGCAGCTTATTTAGTGGCCCCACAGATACGCAGTATTTT | CASSLFSGPTDTQYF
TRBJ2-1 | NA | TRBD2 | TRBV7-2 | TGTGCCAGCAGCTTAAGGCGGGGGAGGGAGCAGTTCTTC | CASSLRRGREQFF
TRBJ2-7 | many | TRBD2 | TRBV5-1 | TGCGCCAGCAGCAGCGGGGGGACCTACGAGCAGTACTTC | CASSSGGTYEQYF
TRBJ1-5 | NA | NA | TRBV18 | TGTGCCAGCTCACCACGAGGCGATAGCAATCAGCCCCAGCATTTT | CASSPRGDSNQPQHF
TRBJ1-4 | NA | NA | TRBV9 | TGTGCCAGCAGCGTAGGGGGCGAGAATGAAAAACTGTTTTTT | CASSVGGENEKLFF
TRBJ2-1 | NA | NA | TRBV29-1 | TGCAGCGTTGCCCCCGACCCCGGCAATGAGCAGTTCTTC | CSVAPDPGNEQFF
TRBJ1-5 | NA | NA | TRBV24-1 | TGTGCCACCAGTGATCAAAGGCAGCCCCAGCATTTT | CATSDQRQPQHF
TRBJ2-3 | many | NA | TRBV2 | TGTGCCAGCAGTGAAACAGATACGCAGTATTTT | CASSETDTQYF
TRBJ1-1 | few | TRBD1 | TRBV29-1 | TGCAGCGTTGTGCCGACAGGGGTGAACACTGAAGCTTTCTTT | CSVVPTGVNTEAFF
TRBJ1-1 | NA | NA | TRBV29-1 | TGCAGCGTTGAGGGTCGTCTACTCGTTGAAGCTTTCTTT | CSVEGRLLVEAFF
TRBJ2-1 | NA | TRBD2 | TRBV5-1 | TGCGCCAGCACCCAAATGACTAGCGGGGGGCCGGATGAGCAGTTCTTC | CASTQMTSGGPDEQFF
TRBJ2-1 | NA | TRBD2 | TRBV7-9 | TGTGCCAGCAGCTCCACAACTAGCGGGGGTTACAATGAGCAGTTCTTC | CASSSTTSGGYNEQFF
TRBJ1-2 | NA | NA | TRBV7-2 | TGTGCCAGCAGCATCAGACCTCGGCAGTATGACTTCTATGGCTACACCTTC | CASSIRPRQYDFYGYTF
TRBJ1-5 | few | NA | TRBV6-1 | TGTGCCAGCAGTGAAGGAACCAGGGATCAGCCCCAGCATTTT | CASSEGTRDQPQHF
TRBJ1-6 | few | TRBD1 | TRBV15 | TGTGCCACCAGCAGAAGCGGGACAGTAGTATCCTCACCCCTCCACTTT | CATSRSGTVVSSPLHF
TRBJ2-7 | NA | TRBD2 | TRBV20-1 | TGCAGTGCTAGTTTGGCTAGCGGGACCTACGAGCAGTACTTC | CSASLASGTYEQYF
TRBJ1-2 | few | NA | TRBV29-1 | TGCAGCGTTAGTGGCAGGGACTACTATGGCTACACCTTC | CSVSGRDYYGYTF
TRBJ2-5 | few | NA | TRBV7-6 | TGTGCCAGCGGCTTCCCAACAGGTGACGAACGGGACCTCCTTCAGACCCAGTACTTC | CASGFPTGDERDLLQTQYF
TRBJ1-2 | once | NA | TRBV12-3/TRBV12-4 | TGTGCCAGCAGTTTAGATACAGTGCCTCGCCATGGCTACACCTTC | CASSLDTVPRHGYTF
TRBJ1-2 | few | TRBD1 | TRBV5-6 | TGTGCCAGCAGCTTACGACAGGGTAGCGGGAACTATGGCTACACCTTC | CASSLRQGSGNYGYTF
TRBJ2-5 | NA | NA | TRBV20-1 | TGCAGTGCTAGTTATAGTCCAGGGGAAGAGACCCAGTACTTC | CSASYSPGEETQYF
TRBJ1-5 | few | NA | TRBV20-1 | TGCAGTGCTCGGCTTGGAGGAAACCAGCCCCAGCATTTT | CSARLGGNQPQHF
TRBJ1-1 | NA | NA | TRBV7-9 | TGTGCCAGCAGGCCCCGGGAGGCCACTGAAGCTTTCTTT | CASRPREATEAFF
TRBJ2-6 | NA | NA | TRBV7-2 | TGTGCCAGCAGCTTAGAGTCTGCTGGGGCCAACGTCCTGACTTTC | CASSLESAGANVLTF
TRBJ2-2 | NA | TRBD1 | TRBV29-1 | TGCAGCATAGGGACAGCCCAAACGAACACCGGGGAGCTGTTTTTT | CSIGTAQTNTGELFF
TRBJ1-1 | few | NA | TRBV4-3 | TGCGCCAGCAGCCAAGTTGTAGGGGGGAACACTGAAGCTTTCTTT | CASSQVVGGNTEAFF
TRBJ2-2 | NA | NA | TRBV7-9 | TGTGCCAGCAGCTCTATACTTACCGGGCCCCCAGGAACCGGGGAGCTGTTTTTT | CASSSILTGPPGTGELFF
TRBJ2-4 | NA | TRBD1 | TRBV7-2 | TGTGCCAGCAGCTACTACGGACAGGGTTCCATTCAGTACTTT | CASSYYGQGSIQYF
TRBJ2-1 | NA | NA | TRBV29-1 | TGCAGCGTTATTCCCAGTTCCTACGAGCAGTTCTTC | CSVIPSSYEQFF
TRBJ2-7 | NA | NA | TRBV2 | TGTGCCAGCAGTAAAGGACATCTAGTCTCCTACGAGCAGTACTTC | CASSKGHLVSYEQYF
TRBJ1-2 | few | NA | TRBV4-1 | TGCGCCAGCAGCCCGGTTGTCGGGGGGCGGGAAGGCTACACCTTC | CASSPVVGGREGYTF
TRBJ2-3 | NA | TRBD2 | TRBV12-3/TRBV12-4 | TGTGCCAGCAGTCCCGGGACTAGCGGGGCTCTGAGCACAGATACGCAGTATTTT | CASSPGTSGALSTDTQYF
TRBJ2-2 | NA | NA | TRBV7-2 | TGTGCCAGCAGCTTAGCGCTGGGTAGGGGCCCGAACACCGGGGAGCTGTTTTTT | CASSLALGRGPNTGELFF
TRBJ2-1 | few | NA | TRBV27 | TGTGCCAGCAGTTGGTCGAACTACAATGAGCAGTTCTTC | CASSWSNYNEQFF
TRBJ2-3 | NA | NA | TRBV7-3 | TGTACCAGCAGCTCCAGAAACACAGATACGCAGTATTTT | CTSSSRNTDTQYF
TRBJ2-1 | once | NA | TRBV9 | TGTGCCAGCAGCCCCGAGAACAGACAGGTTTACAATGAGCAGTTCTTC | CASSPENRQVYNEQFF